This T cell receptor beta chain derives from a study of blood T cell repertoires in COVID-19. Per germline, CDR1 SNHLY and CDR2 FYNNEI. Trimming removed 5 bases from V and 1 base from J; junction bases left unmatched: 15. This CDR3 has 20 residues. The authors' processing: From reference gene primer amplification, estimates of nucleated cell counts were derived. The data were produced by immunoSEQ multiplex PCR, yet TCRdb's version contains in-frame clones alone and is incomplete. V, J and clone size reflect that table, while D and trimming were determined from the DNA. The sample yields about 350,000 clones, 75% to 90% seen once.

The chain carries TRBV2 and TRBJ2-6; 9 bases are shared with TRBD1. The sequencing input was peripheral blood. This clonotype was sampled from a woman aged 45-59 years with COVID-19, enrolled during active disease. In nucleotides, the CDR3 is TGTGCCAGCAGTACCCTCCGACGACAGGGGGGCGGGTCTGGGGCCAACGTCCTGACTTTC. It codes for CASSTLRRQGGGSGANVLTF.